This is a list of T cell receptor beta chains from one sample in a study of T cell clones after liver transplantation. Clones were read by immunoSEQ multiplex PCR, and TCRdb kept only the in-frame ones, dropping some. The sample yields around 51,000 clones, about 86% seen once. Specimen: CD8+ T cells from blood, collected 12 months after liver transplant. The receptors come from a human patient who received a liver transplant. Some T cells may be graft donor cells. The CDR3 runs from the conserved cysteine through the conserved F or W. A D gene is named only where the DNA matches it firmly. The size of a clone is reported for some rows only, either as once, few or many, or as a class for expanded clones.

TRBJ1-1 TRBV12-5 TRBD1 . CASGWGQGNTEAFF TGTGCTAGTGGTTGGGGACAGGGGAACACTGAAGCTTTCTTT
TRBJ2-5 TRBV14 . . CASSQEGGYQETQYF TGTGCCAGCAGCCAAGAAGGAGGCTACCAAGAGACCCAGTACTTC
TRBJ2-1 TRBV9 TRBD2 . CASSVVSSSGYNEQFF TGTGCCAGCAGCGTAGTAAGTTCTAGCGGCTACAATGAGCAGTTCTTC
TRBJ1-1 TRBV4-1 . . CASSQERDLNTEAFF TGCGCCAGCAGCCAAGAACGTGACTTGAACACTGAAGCTTTCTTT
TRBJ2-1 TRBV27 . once CASSGWDLEFF TGTGCCAGCAGTGGGTGGGATCTCGAGTTCTTC
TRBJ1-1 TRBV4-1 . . CASSQEGYPNTEAFF TGCGCCAGCAGCCAAGAAGGATACCCGAACACTGAAGCTTTCTTT
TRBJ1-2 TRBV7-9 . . CASSLADFGYYGYTF TGTGCCAGCAGCTTAGCGGATTTTGGGTACTATGGCTACACCTTC
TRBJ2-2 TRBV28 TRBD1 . CASSYPGQGVKPYPTGELFF TGTGCCAGCAGTTACCCCGGACAGGGGGTTAAACCTTACCCCACCGGGGAGCTGTTTTTT
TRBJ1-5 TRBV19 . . CASSISYQPQHF TGTGCCAGTAGTATAAGTTATCAGCCCCAGCATTTT
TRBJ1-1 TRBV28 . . CASSLTGRGTEAFF TGTGCCAGCAGTTTGACGGGGAGAGGGACTGAAGCTTTCTTT
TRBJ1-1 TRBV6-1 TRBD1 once CAGQGMNTEAFF TGTGCCGGACAGGGGATGAACACTGAAGCTTTCTTT
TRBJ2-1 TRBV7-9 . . CASSLIFRGGDNEQFF TGTGCCAGCAGCTTAATTTTCAGGGGCGGGGACAATGAGCAGTTCTTC
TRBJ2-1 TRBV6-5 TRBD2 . CASSSLAGDNEQFF TGTGCCAGCAGTTCGCTAGCGGGGGACAATGAGCAGTTCTTC
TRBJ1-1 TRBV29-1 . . CSVDGARTTEAFF TGCAGCGTTGACGGGGCTAGGACCACTGAAGCTTTCTTT
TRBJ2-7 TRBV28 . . CASSVTGGNLYEQYF TGTGCCAGCAGTGTCACAGGTGGAAACCTCTACGAGCAGTACTTC
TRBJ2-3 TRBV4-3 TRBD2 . CASRDGASGRTDTQYF TGCGCCAGCAGAGACGGGGCTAGCGGGCGAACAGATACGCAGTATTTT
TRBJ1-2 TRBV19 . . CASSPRGGWTNYGYTF TGTGCCAGTAGCCCGCGGGGGGGCTGGACCAACTATGGCTACACCTTC
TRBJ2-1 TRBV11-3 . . CASSSRTNNEQFF TGTGCCAGCAGCTCCCGCACCAACAATGAGCAGTTCTTC
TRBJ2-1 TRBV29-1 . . CSTAGVGGNEQFF TGCAGCACAGCCGGGGTTGGGGGCAATGAGCAGTTCTTC
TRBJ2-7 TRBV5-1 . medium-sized CASSLSEGRPYEQYF TGCGCCAGCAGCTTATCCGAGGGGCGGCCCTACGAGCAGTACTTC
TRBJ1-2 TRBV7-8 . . CASSLEGRVLYGYTF TGTGCCAGCAGCTTAGAGGGCAGGGTCCTCTATGGCTACACCTTC
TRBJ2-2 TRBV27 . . CASSAPGELFF TGTGCCAGCAGTGCTCCGGGGGAGCTGTTTTTT
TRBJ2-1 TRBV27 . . CASRGSGYNEQFF TGTGCCAGCAGGGGTAGCGGATACAATGAGCAGTTCTTC
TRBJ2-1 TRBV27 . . CASSSFNNEQFF TGTGCCAGCAGTTCTTTCAACAATGAGCAGTTCTTC
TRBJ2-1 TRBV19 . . CASRGTSTWGEQFF TGTGCCAGTAGGGGGACTTCAACGTGGGGTGAGCAGTTCTTC
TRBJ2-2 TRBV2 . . CASSPRFGTPTGELFF TGTGCCAGCAGCCCGAGATTTGGGACCCCCACCGGGGAGCTGTTTTTT
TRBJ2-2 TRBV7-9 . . CASSPDYTGELFF TGTGCCAGCAGCCCGGACTACACCGGGGAGCTGTTTTTT
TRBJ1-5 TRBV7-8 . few CASSLVGSPNQPQHF TGTGCCAGCAGCTTAGTTGGAAGTCCTAATCAGCCCCAGCATTTT
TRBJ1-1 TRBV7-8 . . CASSFYGKNTEAFF TGTGCCAGCAGCTTTTACGGCAAGAACACTGAAGCTTTCTTT
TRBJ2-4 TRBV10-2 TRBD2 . CASTTTGGLAKNIQYF TGCGCCAGCACAACCACGGGGGGACTCGCCAAAAACATTCAGTACTTC
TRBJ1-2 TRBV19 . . CASSSFSTAYGYTF TGTGCCAGTAGTTCCTTTTCAACGGCTTACGGCTACACCTTC
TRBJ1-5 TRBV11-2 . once CASSFTAQPQHF TGTGCCAGCAGCTTTACCGCTCAGCCCCAGCATTTT
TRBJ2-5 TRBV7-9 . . CASSPGGGSGETQYF TGTGCCAGCAGCCCTGGGGGCGGGAGCGGTGAGACCCAGTACTTC
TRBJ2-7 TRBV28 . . CASSLRGLNSYEQYF TGTGCCAGCAGTTTAAGGGGCCTAAACTCCTACGAGCAGTACTTC
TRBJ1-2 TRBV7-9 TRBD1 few CASSYTGGTFGYTF TGTGCCAGCAGCTATACAGGGGGAACCTTTGGCTACACCTTC
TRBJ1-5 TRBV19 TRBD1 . CASSLQGFWQPQHF TGTGCCAGTAGTTTACAGGGGTTTTGGCAGCCCCAGCATTTT
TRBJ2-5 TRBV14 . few CASSQVRARETQYF TGTGCCAGCAGCCAAGTTCGAGCGCGAGAGACCCAGTACTTC
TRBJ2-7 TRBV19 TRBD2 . CASSSRPSGAYEQYF TGTGCCAGTAGTTCGCGCCCCAGCGGGGCCTACGAGCAGTACTTC
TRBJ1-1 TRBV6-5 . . CASSYSGPTEAFF TGTGCCAGCAGTTACTCGGGTCCCACTGAAGCTTTCTTT
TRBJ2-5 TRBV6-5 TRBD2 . CASRAPTSGRRAQYF TGTGCCAGCAGAGCCCCGACTAGCGGGAGACGGGCCCAGTACTTC
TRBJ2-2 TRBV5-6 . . CASSEQARGGYTGELFF TGTGCCAGCAGCGAACAGGCCAGGGGAGGTTACACCGGGGAGCTGTTTTTT
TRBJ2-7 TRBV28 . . CASSLWSEGAYEQYF TGTGCCAGCAGTTTATGGTCAGAGGGAGCCTACGAGCAGTACTTC
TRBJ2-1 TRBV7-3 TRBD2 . CASSSTSGEAYNEQFF TGTGCCAGCAGTTCCACTAGCGGTGAGGCCTACAATGAGCAGTTCTTC
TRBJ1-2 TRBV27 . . CASSSGYTNYGYTF TGTGCCAGCAGTTCGGGATATACTAACTATGGCTACACCTTC
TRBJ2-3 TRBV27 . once CASSLQAGDTQYF TGTGCCAGCAGTTTACAGGCGGGAGATACGCAGTATTTT
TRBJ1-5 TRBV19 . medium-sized CASHTNRYYQPQHF TGTGCCAGCCATACTAACAGATACTATCAGCCCCAGCATTTT
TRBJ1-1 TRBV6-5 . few CASSYGGPNTEAFF TGTGCCAGCAGTTACGGGGGGCCGAACACTGAAGCTTTCTTT
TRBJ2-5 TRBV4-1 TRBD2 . CASSLGLPGETQYF TGCGCCAGCAGCTTGGGACTACCAGGCGAGACCCAGTACTTC
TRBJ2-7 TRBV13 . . CASSPSPGIEQYF TGTGCCAGCAGCCCCTCCCCAGGGATAGAGCAGTACTTC
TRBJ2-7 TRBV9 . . CASSVGNGYEQYF TGTGCCAGCAGCGTAGGAAACGGGTACGAGCAGTACTTC
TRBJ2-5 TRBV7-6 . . CASSLGSVRWETQYF TGTGCCAGCAGCTTAGGTAGCGTTAGATGGGAGACCCAGTACTTC
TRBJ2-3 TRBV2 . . CASSELGSTDTQYF TGTGCCAGCAGTGAATTGGGGTCCACAGATACGCAGTATTTT
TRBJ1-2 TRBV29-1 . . CSVYAATNYGYTF TGCAGCGTCTATGCAGCCACAAACTATGGCTACACCTTC
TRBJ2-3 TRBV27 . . CASTSPWGPDTQYF TGTGCCAGCACCTCCCCTTGGGGGCCAGATACGCAGTATTTT
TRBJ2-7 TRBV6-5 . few CASSLTASYEQYF TGTGCCAGCAGTTTAACAGCGAGCTACGAGCAGTACTTC
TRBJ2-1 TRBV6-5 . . CASSFFADSYNEQFF TGTGCCAGCAGTTTTTTCGCTGACTCCTACAATGAGCAGTTCTTC
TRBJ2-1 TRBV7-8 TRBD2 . CASSLSGTSNMYEQFF TGTGCCAGCAGCTTGTCCGGGACTAGTAATATGTATGAGCAGTTCTTC
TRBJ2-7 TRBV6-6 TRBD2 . CASSSRTSGWAYEQYF TGTGCCAGCAGTTCTCGGACTAGCGGGTGGGCCTACGAGCAGTACTTC
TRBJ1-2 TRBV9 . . CASSVAQGAYGYTF TGTGCCAGCAGCGTAGCTCAGGGAGCCTATGGCTACACCTTC